This TCR beta chain originates from a study of CD8+CD57+ T cells in acquired aplastic anemia. Looking at the study overall: Sorted cells (CD4+ and CD8+) yielded DNA amounts that averaged about 3.4 ug. Study-level points and caveats: Comparison of patients with controls identified approximately 28 shared CD8+ CDR3 sequences.

The CDR3 is 15 residues long. V lost 0 bases, J lost 10 bases, and 18 bases lay in between. From germline, CDR1 is LNHNV and CDR2 YYDKDF (reference sequence). Whoever was chosen for sequencing had shown CD8+CD57+ cell expansion by flow cytometry. The study sampled blood from patients who had received no therapy. Concerning this clonotype: No antigen is known for it.

Investigators profiled TCR beta VDJ and CDR3 from genomic DNA template. TCRdb re-called the reads through MiXCR, storing one row per CDR3 protein. The table has under 200,000 distinct CDR3 sequences, under 50% seen once. V and J are TRBV15 and TRBJ1-2; maybe TRBD1 (6 bases). The source is a human donor with aplastic anemia. Sequenced material: sorted CD4+, CD8+, or CD8+CD57+ T cells (not recorded which) from PBMCs. The CDR3 bases are TGTGCCACCAGCAGAGAGATCCTGATGGGGGGCACCTACACCTTC. Translated, it gives CATSREILMGGTYTF. The full variable domain, completed using reference TRBV15 and TRBJ1-2, is DAMVIQNPRYQVTQFGKPVTLSCSQTLNHNVMYWYQQKSSQAPKLLFHYYDKDFNNEADTPDNFQSRRPNTSFCFLDIRSPGLGDTAMYLCATSREILMGGTYTFGSGTRLTVV.